This T cell receptor beta chain was observed in a study of PD-L1 blockade in urothelial cancer (dated by TCRdb to the late 2010s). At the level of the whole study: Therapy was started in about 2014 for all patients, and atezolizumab 1,200 mg was administered intravenously every 3 weeks. An ECOG performance status of 0 or 1 was recorded for the patients, and 0 to 3 prior chemotherapy regimens had been received by the patients. Durable clinical benefit was achieved by nine patients but not by the remaining 20. Pretreatment tumor samples, along with matched peripheral blood serially collected before and after atezolizumab treatment, were subjected to TCR sequencing. Somatic, immune and clinical correlates of response to PD-L1 blockade with atezolizumab in urothelial cancer were the focus of an exploratory multi-omic analysis. Progression-free survival longer than 6 months counted as durable clinical benefit, and TCR features were additionally tested against both progression-free and overall survival. About 85% of the 29 patients were males with bladder-origin urothelial cancer, and 18 of 29 reported a prior smoking history. A median of approximately 140,000 T cells and 80,000 to 95,000 unique TCRs was obtained from blood samples, and a median clonality of approximately 0.08 was observed. Blood samples were analyzed 3 weeks after the start of treatment (second dose) and 6 weeks after the start of treatment. In the same patients, whole exome sequencing and RNA sequencing of pretreatment tumors were performed in addition to TCR sequencing. Approximately 30 patients had pretreatment blood TCR-seq, some 25 had at least one posttreatment blood collection, and some 25 had tumor TCR-seq. Results the study describes overall, beyond this receptor: Patients with durable benefit showed greater expansion of tumor-associated TCR clones in peripheral blood 3 weeks after starting treatment (n ≈ 20, p = 0.022). A pretreatment peripheral blood TCR clonality below the median was linked to improved progression-free and overall survival. Because the sample size was small (n ≈ 31) and many exploratory analyses were performed, the results are intended to be hypothesis-generating.

As concerns this clone: This clone's antigen is unknown. No much larger clonotype is one base removed from it; base qualities were not supplied.

To estimate absolute template abundance from read counts, synthetic TCR analog templates were spiked into each PCR. The immunoSEQ assay used bias-controlled V and J gene primers to amplify TCRbeta CDR3 regions from genomic DNA. Sequencing of rearranged TCRbeta segments was done at approximately 20X coverage. In the authors' own workflow: Clustering was used to correct sequencing errors, and CDR3s were annotated against IMGT to assign V, D and J genes. Out-of-frame and stop-codon sequences were excluded, and only productive TCRbeta rearrangements were used in downstream analyses. To compute clonality, Shannon entropy was normalized by the log of the number of unique productive sequences and then subtracted from one. Fisher's exact test with Benjamini-Hochberg correction, at a threshold of adjusted p below 0.01, was used to find clones that differed between time points or between blood and tumor. TCRdb holds this immuneACCESS table with in-frame rearrangements only. Some clones are missing; in checked studies, unresolved V genes explain under half, and the rest has no known cause. Clone size and the V and J calls come from that table; the DNA yielded D and trimming. The sample table contains more than 90,000 clones; only one count was recorded for around 93% of them. Clones ranked in the top ten supply around 3.7% of the sample.

The germline V gene supplies CDR1 MNHEY and CDR2 SVGAGI. Spanning cysteine to phenylalanine, the CDR3 consists of 15 amino acids. The kept DNA is CDR3 alone, 45 bases in frame from the first base. The junction shows trimming of 6 bases on V and 11 bases on J, and the gene matches do not reach 11 bases of it. The sample's time point label, decoded: peripheral blood 6 weeks after treatment start. The cohort comprised 25 to 35 patients with locally advanced or metastatic urothelial carcinoma treated at Memorial Sloan Kettering on a trial protocol. Peripheral blood mononuclear cells were collected pretreatment and during treatment, at between 1 and 8 total time points per patient. The Qiagen DNeasy Blood extraction kit was used to purify genomic DNA from total PBMCs and tumor samples. PBMCs were collected pretreatment and during treatment and were isolated and stored as previously described.

The material was PBMCs, obtained around atezolizumab (anti-PD-L1) treatment. The sequence derives from a man aged 55 to 70 with urothelial cancer. The V and J segments used are TRBV6-5 and TRBJ1-6, with TRBD1 matching 9 junction bases. The nucleotides are TGTGCCAGCAGCCCACCGGGACAGGGCAATACACCCCTCCACTTT. Its protein reads: CASSPPGQGNTPLHF.